This T cell receptor (beta chain) was recorded in a study of T cell responses to AZD1222 COVID-19 vaccine. The CDR3 is 15 amino acids. The junction had 6 bases not matched to a gene; V was cut back by 0 bases and J by 5 bases. Germline loops: CDR1 LGHDT, CDR2 YNNKEL (reference sequence). Generated by immunoSEQ multiplex PCR, the TCRdb table keeps only in-frame clones and is missing some. The sample has roughly 150,000 clones, around 90% seen once. Broader study findings: Clonal diversity was possibly underestimated, and the donors were mostly white British, with more females.

About this clone: The antigen is not known.

The input for sequencing was peripheral blood, taken on day 0 of AZD1222 vaccination. This sequence was found in an adult in good health. The V gene is TRBV3-1 (or the pseudogene TRBV3-2), the J gene TRBJ2-5; 7 bases align to TRBD1. The DNA of the CDR3 is TGTGCCAGCAGCCAAGAAGGTGTCAGGGGGGAGACCCAGTACTTC. As protein: CASSQEGVRGETQYF.